A selection of T cell receptor beta chains follows, all from one sample in a study of blood T cell repertoires in COVID-19. The table came from immunoSEQ multiplex PCR; TCRdb's copy has only in-frame clones and leaves some out. Of about 170,000 clones listed, about 80% were seen once; the top ten hold over 15%. The sequenced sample was PBMCs or T cells enriched from blood (not recorded which). These receptors originate from a woman aged 70 to 79 in a cohort exposed to, infected with or recovered from COVID-19 (not recorded which). Both conserved end residues are part of each CDR3. Each record gives: V gene, D gene, clone size, CDR3 protein. The D gene is left open where the match is weak. Expanded clones are given a class, and other clones once, few, many or no size at all.

TRBV6-2/TRBV6-3 | . | . | CASSPLGAGYAEAFF
TRBV5-6 | TRBD1 | . | CASSFGGQSGQPQHF
TRBV5-1 | TRBD2 | . | CASSLVGAGGGRDSYEQYF
TRBV15 | . | . | CATSRAAGPAAGEQFF
TRBV7-9 | . | . | CASSLGPGFNQPQHF
TRBV4-3 | . | . | CASSHLPRADPYQETQYF
TRBV7-2 | . | . | CASSLSGQGSSGANVLTF
TRBV7-9 | TRBD1 | . | CASQPYPGQGNTGELFF
TRBV3-1/TRBV3-2 | . | . | CASSQEGWEETQYF
TRBV2 | . | . | CASSHHRTLPEDTQYF
TRBV18 | . | . | CASSLTGLPGVTEAFF
TRBV6-5 | TRBD1 | . | CASSPLRGRGTFF
TRBV11-2 | . | . | CASSLDGYGYTF
TRBV7-2 | TRBD2 | . | CASSSWRGTSGRYGNIQYF
TRBV6-2/TRBV6-3 | . | . | CASSYSTKAGELGVGIDTQYF
TRBV6-2/TRBV6-3 | TRBD2 | . | CASSRPRGLAGGEQYF
TRBV19 | TRBD1 | . | CASSIVRGGGGNQPQHF
TRBV4-1 | TRBD2 | . | CASSQGGTSGYEQYF
TRBV28 | TRBD1 | . | CASSTPGTGDTEAFF
TRBV18 | TRBD1 | . | CASSPLTGQETQYF
TRBV9 | TRBD2 | . | CASSVRGPTSGRENEQFF
TRBV3-1/TRBV3-2 | TRBD1 | . | CASSQGGQGAEAFF
TRBV5-8 | TRBD2 | . | CASSLLGTSGRGGNEQFF
TRBV12-3/TRBV12-4 | . | . | CASSTEQDYEQYF
TRBV11-3 | TRBD2 | . | CASSGLAGTGVGELFF
TRBV18 | . | . | CASSPQSSLAVVQTQYF
TRBV3-1/TRBV3-2 | . | once | CASSQASGNTQYF
TRBV18 | TRBD2 | . | CASSPFISGRAPHEQFF
TRBV10-2 | . | . | CASSEWQNYGYTF
TRBV5-4 | TRBD2 | . | CASSLGLAGAEQYF
TRBV6-1 | . | once | CASSALTEALPNSPLHF
TRBV11-1 | . | . | CASSLGAYRVTDTQYF
TRBV9 | TRBD2 | . | CASSVVPTSAYNEQFF
TRBV7-9 | . | . | CASSLTFPFSGNTIYF
TRBV24-1 | TRBD2 | few | CATSDFKTSGRGNEQFF
TRBV25-1 | . | few | CASSDLGGAAFF
TRBV27 | TRBD1 | . | CASRPGQTNDSPLHF